This TCR beta chain was captured by sequencing in a study of PD-1 blockade in classical Hodgkin lymphoma. Trimming shortened V by 2 bases and J by 3 bases, and 9 bases separated the two germline ends. There are 14 residues in the CDR3. The germline V gene has CDR1 SGHKS and CDR2 YYEKEE (reference sequence). Time point described: cycle 4 day 1 (C4D1), after 5 to 7 weeks of nivolumab. Patients all relapsed after autologous stem cell transplantation, and there was variation in brentuximab vedotin exposure. Profiling relied on immunoSEQ multiplex PCR, and the TCRdb table lists in-frame clones only, not all of them. Of tens of thousands of clones listed, approximately 90% are singletons.

Material: peripheral blood mononuclear cells (PBMCs), obtained before the fourth cycle of nivolumab. The receptor was derived from a human donor with classical Hodgkin lymphoma. The V and J genes are TRBV5-5 and TRBJ1-3, with D maybe TRBD1 (6 bases). Here the CDR3 reads CASSLGGLGNTIYF. The CDR3 region has the DNA TGTGCCAGCAGCTTAGGGGGGCTTGGAAACACCATATATTTT. Supplemented by reference TRBV5-5 and TRBJ1-3, the full variable domain reads DAGVTQSPTHLIKTRGQQVTLRCSPISGHKSVSWYQQVLGQGPQFIFQYYEKEERGRGNFPDRFSARQFPNYSSELNVNALLLGDSALYLCASSLGGLGNTIYFGEGSWLTVV.